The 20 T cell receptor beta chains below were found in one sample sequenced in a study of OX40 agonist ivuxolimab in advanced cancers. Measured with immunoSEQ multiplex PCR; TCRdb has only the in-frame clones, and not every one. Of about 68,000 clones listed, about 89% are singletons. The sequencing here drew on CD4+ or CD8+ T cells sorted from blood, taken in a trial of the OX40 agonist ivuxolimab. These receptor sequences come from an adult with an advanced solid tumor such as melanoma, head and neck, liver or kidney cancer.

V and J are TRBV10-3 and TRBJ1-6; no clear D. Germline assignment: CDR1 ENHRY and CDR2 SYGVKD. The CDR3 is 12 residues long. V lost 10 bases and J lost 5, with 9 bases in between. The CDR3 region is CATGRNNSPLHF. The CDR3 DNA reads TGTGCCACCGGACGGAATAATTCACCCCTCCACTTT.

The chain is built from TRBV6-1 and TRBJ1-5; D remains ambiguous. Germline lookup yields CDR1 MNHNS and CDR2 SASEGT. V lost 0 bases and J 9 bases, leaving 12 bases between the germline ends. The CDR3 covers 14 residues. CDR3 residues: CASSEARTSGPQHF. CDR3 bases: TGTGCCAGCAGTGAAGCGCGTACAAGTGGGCCCCAGCATTTT.

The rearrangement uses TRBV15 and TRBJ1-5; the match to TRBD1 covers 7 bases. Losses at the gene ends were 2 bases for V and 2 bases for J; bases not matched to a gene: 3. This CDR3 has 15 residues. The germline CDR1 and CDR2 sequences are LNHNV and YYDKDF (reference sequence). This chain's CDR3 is CATSRYRGGNQPQHF. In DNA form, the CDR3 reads TGTGCCACCAGCAGATACAGGGGAGGCAATCAGCCCCAGCATTTT.

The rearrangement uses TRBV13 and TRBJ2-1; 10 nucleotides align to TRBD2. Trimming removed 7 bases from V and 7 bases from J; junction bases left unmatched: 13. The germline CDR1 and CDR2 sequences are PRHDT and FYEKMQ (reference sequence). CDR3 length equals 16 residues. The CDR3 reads CASNSELAGLRNEQFF. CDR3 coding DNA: TGTGCCAGCAACAGCGAACTAGCGGGATTAAGGAATGAGCAGTTCTTC.

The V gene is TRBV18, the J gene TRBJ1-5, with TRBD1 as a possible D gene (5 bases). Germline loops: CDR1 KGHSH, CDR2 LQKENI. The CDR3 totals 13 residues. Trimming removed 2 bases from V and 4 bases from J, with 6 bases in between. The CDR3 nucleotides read TGTGCCAGCTCACCAGACAGAAATCAGCCCCAGCATTTT. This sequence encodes CASSPDRNQPQHF.

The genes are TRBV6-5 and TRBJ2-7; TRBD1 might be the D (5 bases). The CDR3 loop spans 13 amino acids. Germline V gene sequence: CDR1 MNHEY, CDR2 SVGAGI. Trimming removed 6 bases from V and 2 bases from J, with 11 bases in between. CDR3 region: CASRETVTYEQYF. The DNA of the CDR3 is TGTGCCAGCAGGGAGACAGTTACCTACGAGCAGTACTTC.

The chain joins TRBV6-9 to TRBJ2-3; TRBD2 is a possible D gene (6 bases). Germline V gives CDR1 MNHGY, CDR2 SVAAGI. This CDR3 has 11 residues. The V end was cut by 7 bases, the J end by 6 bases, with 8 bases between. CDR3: CASIRGDTQYF. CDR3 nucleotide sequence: TGTGCCAGCATCCGGGGGGATACGCAGTATTTT.

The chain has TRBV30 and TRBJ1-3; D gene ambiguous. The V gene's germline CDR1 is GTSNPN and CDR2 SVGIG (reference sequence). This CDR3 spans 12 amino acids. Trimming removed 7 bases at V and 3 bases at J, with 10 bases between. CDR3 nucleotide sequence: TGTGCCTACCTGACGGATGGAAACACCATATATTTT. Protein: CAYLTDGNTIYF.

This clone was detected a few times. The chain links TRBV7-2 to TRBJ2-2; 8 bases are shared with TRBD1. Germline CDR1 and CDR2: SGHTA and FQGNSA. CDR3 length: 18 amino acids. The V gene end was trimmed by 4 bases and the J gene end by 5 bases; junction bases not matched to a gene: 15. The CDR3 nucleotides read TGTGCCAGCAGCTCTTTACGGTCGGACAGGGAGTGGACCGGGGAGCTGTTTTTT. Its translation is CASSSLRSDREWTGELFF.

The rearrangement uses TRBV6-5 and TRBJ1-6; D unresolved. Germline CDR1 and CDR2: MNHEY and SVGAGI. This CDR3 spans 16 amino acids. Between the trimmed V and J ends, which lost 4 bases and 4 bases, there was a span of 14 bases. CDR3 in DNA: TGTGCCAGCAGTTTCAGGACCTCCGGGTATAATTCACCCCTCCACTTT. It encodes CASSFRTSGYNSPLHF.

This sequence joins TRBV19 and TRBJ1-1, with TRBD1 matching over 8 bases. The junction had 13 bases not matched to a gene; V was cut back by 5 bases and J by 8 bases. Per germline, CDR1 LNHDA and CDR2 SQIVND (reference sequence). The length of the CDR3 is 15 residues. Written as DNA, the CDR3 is TGTGCCAGTAGTCCCTCCGGGACAGGTGTTCTGGAAGCTTTCTTT. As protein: CASSPSGTGVLEAFF.

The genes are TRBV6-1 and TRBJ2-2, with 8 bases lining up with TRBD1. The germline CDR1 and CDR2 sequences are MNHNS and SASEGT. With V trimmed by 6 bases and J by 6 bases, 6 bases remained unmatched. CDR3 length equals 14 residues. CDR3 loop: CASSGQGPAGELFF. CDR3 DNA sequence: TGTGCCAGCAGCGGACAGGGCCCGGCCGGGGAGCTGTTTTTT.

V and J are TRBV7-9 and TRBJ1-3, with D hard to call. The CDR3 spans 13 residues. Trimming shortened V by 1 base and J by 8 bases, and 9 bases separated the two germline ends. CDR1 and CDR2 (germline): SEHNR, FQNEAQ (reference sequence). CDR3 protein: CASSLDAGHTIYF. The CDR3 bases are TGTGCCAGCAGCTTAGATGCCGGTCACACCATATATTTT.

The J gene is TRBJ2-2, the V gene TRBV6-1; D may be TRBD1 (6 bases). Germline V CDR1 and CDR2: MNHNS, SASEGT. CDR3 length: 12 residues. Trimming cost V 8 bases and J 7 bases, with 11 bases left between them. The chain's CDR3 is CASGSGDGELFF. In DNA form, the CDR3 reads TGTGCCAGCGGTTCAGGGGACGGGGAGCTGTTTTTT.

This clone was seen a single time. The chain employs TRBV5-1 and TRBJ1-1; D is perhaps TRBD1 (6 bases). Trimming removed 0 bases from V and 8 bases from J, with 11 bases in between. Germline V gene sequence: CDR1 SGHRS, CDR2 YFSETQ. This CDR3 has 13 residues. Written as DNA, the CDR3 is TGCGCCAGCAGCTTGGAACAGGGAATAGAAGCTTTCTTT. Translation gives CASSLEQGIEAFF.

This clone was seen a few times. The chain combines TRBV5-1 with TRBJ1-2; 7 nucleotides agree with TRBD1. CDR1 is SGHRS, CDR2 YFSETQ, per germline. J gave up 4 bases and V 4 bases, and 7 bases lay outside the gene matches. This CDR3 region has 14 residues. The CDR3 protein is CASSLRQGGYGYTF. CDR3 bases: TGCGCCAGCAGCCTGAGGCAGGGGGGCTATGGCTACACCTTC.

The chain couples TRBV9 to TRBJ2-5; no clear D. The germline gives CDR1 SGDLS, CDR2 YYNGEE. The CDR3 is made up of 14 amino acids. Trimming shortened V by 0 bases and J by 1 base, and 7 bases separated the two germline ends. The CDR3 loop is CASSVEHTQETQYF. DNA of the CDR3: TGTGCCAGCAGCGTAGAGCATACCCAAGAGACCCAGTACTTC.

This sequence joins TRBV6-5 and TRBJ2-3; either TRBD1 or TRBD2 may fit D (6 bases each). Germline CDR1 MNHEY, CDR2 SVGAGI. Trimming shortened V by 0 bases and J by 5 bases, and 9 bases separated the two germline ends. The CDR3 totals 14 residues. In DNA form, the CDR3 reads TGTGCCAGCAGTTACTCACAGGGAGGAGATACGCAGTATTTT. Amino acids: CASSYSQGGDTQYF.

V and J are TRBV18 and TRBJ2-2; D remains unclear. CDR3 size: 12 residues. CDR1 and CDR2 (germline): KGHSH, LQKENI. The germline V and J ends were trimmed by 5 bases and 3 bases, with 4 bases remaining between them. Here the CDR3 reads CASSWYTGELFF. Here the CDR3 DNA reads TGTGCCAGCTCATGGTACACCGGGGAGCTGTTTTTT. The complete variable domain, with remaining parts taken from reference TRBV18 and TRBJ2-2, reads NAGVMQNPRHLVRRRGQEARLRCSPMKGHSHVYWYRQLPEEGLKFMVYLQKENIIDESGMPKERFSAEFPKEGPSILRIQQVVRGDSAAYFCASSWYTGELFFGEGSRLTVL.

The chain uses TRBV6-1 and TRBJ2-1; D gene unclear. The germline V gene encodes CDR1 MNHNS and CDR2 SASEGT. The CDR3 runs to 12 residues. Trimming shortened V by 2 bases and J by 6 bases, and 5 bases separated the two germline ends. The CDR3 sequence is CASSEFSNEQFF. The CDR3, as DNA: TGTGCCAGCAGTGAATTCTCCAATGAGCAGTTCTTC.